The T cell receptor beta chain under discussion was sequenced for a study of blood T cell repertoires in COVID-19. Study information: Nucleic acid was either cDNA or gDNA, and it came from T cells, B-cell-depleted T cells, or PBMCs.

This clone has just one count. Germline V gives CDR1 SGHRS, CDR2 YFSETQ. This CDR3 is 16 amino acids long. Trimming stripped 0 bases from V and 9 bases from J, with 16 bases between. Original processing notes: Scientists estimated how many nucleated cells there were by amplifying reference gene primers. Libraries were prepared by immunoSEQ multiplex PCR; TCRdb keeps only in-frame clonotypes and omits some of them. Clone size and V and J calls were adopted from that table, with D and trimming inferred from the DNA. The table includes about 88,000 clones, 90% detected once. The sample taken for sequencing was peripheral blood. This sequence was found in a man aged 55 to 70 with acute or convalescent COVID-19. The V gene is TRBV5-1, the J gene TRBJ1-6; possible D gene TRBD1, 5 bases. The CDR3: CASSLDVSRVTSPLHF. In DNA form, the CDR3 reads TGCGCCAGCAGCTTGGATGTGAGCAGGGTGACTTCACCCCTCCACTTT. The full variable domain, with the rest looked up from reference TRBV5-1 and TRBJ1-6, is KAGVTQTPRYLIKTRGQQVTLSCSPISGHRSVSWYQQTPGQGLQFLFEYFSETQRNKGNFPGRFSGRQFSNSRSEMNVSTLELGDSALYLCASSLDVSRVTSPLHFGNGTRLTVT.